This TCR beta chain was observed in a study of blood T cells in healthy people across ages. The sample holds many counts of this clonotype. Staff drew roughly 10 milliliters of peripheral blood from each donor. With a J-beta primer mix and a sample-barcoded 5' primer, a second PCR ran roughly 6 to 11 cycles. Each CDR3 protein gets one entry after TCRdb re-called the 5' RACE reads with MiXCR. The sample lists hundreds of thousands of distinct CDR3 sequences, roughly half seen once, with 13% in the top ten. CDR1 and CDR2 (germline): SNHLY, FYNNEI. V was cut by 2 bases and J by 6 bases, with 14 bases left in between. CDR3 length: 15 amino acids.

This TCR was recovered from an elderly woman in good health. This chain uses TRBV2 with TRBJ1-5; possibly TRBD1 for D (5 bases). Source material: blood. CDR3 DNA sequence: TGTGCCAGCAGTGAATTTTGGGCAGGGACTCAGCCCCAGCATTTT. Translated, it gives CASSEFWAGTQPQHF. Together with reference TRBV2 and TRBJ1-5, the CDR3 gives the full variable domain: EPEVTQTPSHQVTQMGQEVILRCVPISNHLYFYWYRQILGQKVEFLVSFYNNEISEKSEIFDDQFSVERPDGSNFTLKIRSTKLEDSAMYFCASSEFWAGTQPQHFGDGTRLSIL.